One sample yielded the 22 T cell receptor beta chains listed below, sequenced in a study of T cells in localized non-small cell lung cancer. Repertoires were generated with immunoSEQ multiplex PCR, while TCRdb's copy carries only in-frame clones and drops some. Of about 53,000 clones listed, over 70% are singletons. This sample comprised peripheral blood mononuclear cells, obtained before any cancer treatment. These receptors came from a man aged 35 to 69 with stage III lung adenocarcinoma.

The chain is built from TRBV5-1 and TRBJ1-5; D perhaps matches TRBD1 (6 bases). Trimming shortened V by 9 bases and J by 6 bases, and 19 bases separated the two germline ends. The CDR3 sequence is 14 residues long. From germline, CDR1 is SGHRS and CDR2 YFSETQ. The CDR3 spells CAILAQGWFQPQHF. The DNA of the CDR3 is TGCGCCATTTTAGCACAGGGTTGGTTTCAGCCCCAGCATTTT.

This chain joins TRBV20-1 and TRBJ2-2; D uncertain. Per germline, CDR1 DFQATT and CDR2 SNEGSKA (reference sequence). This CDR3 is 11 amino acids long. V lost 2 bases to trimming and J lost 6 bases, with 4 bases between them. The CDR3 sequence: CSARRAGELFF. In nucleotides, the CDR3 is TGCAGTGCTAGACGGGCCGGGGAGCTGTTTTTT.

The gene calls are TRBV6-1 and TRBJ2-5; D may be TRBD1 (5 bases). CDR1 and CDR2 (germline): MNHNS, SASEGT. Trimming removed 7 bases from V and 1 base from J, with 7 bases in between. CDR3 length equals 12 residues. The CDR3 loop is CASKTAQETQYF. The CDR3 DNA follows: TGTGCCAGCAAGACAGCCCAAGAGACCCAGTACTTC.

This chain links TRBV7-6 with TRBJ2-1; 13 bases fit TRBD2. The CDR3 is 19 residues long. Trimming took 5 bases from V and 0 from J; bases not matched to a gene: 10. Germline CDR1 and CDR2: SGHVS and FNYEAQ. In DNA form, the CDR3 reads TGTGCCAGCAGCCCCACTAGCGGGAGGGCCCTAAACTCCTACAATGAGCAGTTCTTC. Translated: CASSPTSGRALNSYNEQFF.

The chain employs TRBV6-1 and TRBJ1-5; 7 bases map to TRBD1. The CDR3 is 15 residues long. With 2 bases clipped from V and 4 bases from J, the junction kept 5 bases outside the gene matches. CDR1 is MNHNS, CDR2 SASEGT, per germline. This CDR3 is CASSESTGHNQPQHF. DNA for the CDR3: TGTGCCAGCAGTGAATCGACAGGGCATAATCAGCCCCAGCATTTT.

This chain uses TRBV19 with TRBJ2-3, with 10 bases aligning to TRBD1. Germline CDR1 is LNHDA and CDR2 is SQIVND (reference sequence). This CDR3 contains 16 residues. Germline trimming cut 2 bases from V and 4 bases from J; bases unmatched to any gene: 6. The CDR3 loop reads CASSISGQGSSDTQYF. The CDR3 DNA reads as TGTGCCAGTAGTATATCGGGACAGGGGTCTTCAGATACGCAGTATTTT.

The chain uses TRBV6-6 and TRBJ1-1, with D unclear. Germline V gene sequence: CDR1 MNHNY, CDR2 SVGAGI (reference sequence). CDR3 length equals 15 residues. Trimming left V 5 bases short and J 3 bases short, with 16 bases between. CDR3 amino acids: CASSLGPPEDTEAFF. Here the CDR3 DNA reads TGTGCCAGCAGTCTCGGGCCCCCGGAAGACACTGAAGCTTTCTTT.

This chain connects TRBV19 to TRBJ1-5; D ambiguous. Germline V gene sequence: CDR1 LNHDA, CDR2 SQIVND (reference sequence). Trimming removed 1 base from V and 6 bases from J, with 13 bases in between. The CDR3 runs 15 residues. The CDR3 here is CASSIVSSTSQPQHF. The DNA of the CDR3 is TGTGCCAGTAGTATAGTTTCTTCTACTAGTCAGCCCCAGCATTTT.

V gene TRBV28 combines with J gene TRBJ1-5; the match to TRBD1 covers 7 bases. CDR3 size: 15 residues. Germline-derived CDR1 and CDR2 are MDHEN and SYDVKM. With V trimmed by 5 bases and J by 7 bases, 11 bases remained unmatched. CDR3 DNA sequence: TGTGCCAGCAGTACGACAGGGACGGGTGAACAGCCCCAGCATTTT. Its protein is CASSTTGTGEQPQHF.

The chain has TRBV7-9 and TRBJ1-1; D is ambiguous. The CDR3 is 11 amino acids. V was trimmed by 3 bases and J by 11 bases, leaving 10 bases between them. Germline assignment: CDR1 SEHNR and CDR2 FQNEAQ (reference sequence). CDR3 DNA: TGTGCCAGCAGCTTGAGTGGTGACGCTTTCTTT. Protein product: CASSLSGDAFF. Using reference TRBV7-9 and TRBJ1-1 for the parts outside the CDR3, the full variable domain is DTGVSQNPRHKITKRGQNVTFRCDPISEHNRLYWYRQTLGQGPEFLTYFQNEAQLEKSRLLSDRFSAERPKGSFSTLEIQRTEQGDSAMYLCASSLSGDAFFGQGTRLTVV.

CDR3 sequence reads: CASSTSYQETQYF. Here the CDR3 DNA reads TGTGCCAGTAGTACTTCGTACCAAGAGACCCAGTACTTC. V usage is TRBV19 and J usage is TRBJ2-5, with D unclear. The CDR3 runs to 13 residues. Germline CDR1 reads LNHDA; CDR2 reads SQIVND (reference sequence). Trimming pared 4 bases from V and 0 bases from J, leaving 6 bases between.

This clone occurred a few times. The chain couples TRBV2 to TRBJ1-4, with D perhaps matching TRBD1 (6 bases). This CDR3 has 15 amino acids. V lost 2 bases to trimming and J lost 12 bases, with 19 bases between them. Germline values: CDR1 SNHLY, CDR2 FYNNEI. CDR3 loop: CASSERGWGGQELFF. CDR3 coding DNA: TGTGCCAGCAGTGAAAGAGGTTGGGGGGGGCAGGAACTGTTTTTT.

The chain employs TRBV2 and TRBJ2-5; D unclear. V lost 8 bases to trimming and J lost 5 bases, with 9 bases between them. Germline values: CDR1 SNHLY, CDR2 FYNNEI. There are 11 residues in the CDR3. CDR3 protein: CASGPSETQYF. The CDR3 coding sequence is TGTGCCAGCGGACCTTCGGAGACCCAGTACTTC.

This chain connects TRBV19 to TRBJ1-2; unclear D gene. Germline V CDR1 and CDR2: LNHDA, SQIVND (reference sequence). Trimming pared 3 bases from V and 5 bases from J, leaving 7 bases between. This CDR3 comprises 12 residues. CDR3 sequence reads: CASSIGDYGYTF. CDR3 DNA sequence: TGTGCCAGTAGTATCGGGGATTATGGCTACACCTTC.

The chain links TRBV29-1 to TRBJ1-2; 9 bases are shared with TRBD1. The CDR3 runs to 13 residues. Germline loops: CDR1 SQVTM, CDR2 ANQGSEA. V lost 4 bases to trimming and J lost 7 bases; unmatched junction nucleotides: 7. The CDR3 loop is CSVVGTGLRGYTF. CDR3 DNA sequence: TGCAGCGTTGTCGGGACAGGGCTTCGTGGCTACACCTTC. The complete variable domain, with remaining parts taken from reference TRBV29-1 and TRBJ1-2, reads SAVISQKPSRDICQRGTSLTIQCQVDSQVTMMFWYRQQPGQSLTLIATANQGSEATYESGFVIDKFPISRPNLTFSTLTVSNMSPEDSSIYLCSVVGTGLRGYTFGSGTRLTVV.

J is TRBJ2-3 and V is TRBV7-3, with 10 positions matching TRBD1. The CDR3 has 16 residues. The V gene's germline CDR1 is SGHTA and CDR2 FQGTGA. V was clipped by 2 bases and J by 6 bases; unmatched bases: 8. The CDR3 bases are TGTGCCAGCAGCTTACGCGGGACAGGGGCAGGGGATACGCAGTATTTT. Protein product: CASSLRGTGAGDTQYF.

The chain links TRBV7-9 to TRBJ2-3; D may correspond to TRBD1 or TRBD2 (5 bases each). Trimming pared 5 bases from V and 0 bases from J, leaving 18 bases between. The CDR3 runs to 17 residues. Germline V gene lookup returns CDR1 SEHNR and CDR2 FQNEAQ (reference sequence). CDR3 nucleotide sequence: TGTGCCAGCAGCCCGCTGACGGGGACGCTTAGCACAGATACGCAGTATTTT. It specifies CASSPLTGTLSTDTQYF.

The CDR3 sequence is CASSRGTDSNTGELFF. CDR3 in DNA: TGCGCCAGCAGCCGGGGGACAGATTCGAACACCGGGGAGCTGTTTTTT. J is TRBJ2-2 and V is TRBV5-1; weak D call: TRBD1 (7 bases). V dropped 4 bases and J dropped 0 bases, with 13 bases sitting between them. Germline V gene sequence: CDR1 SGHRS, CDR2 YFSETQ. The CDR3 length is 16 residues.

This CDR3 reads CASGKVSNEQFF. For the CDR3, the DNA is TGTGCTAGTGGCAAAGTGTCCAATGAGCAGTTCTTC. J is TRBJ2-1 and V is TRBV12-5, with no clear D. CDR1 is LGHNT, CDR2 FRNRAP, per germline. Trimming removed 6 bases from V and 6 bases from J, with 9 bases in between. This CDR3 region has 12 residues.

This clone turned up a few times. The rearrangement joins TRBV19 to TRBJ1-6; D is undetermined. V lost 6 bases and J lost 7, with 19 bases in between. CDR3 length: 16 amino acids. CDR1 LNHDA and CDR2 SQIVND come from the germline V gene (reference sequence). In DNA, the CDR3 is TGTGCCAGTAGCCGACCCTCGGACGGGAAAAATTCACCCCTCCACTTT. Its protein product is CASSRPSDGKNSPLHF.

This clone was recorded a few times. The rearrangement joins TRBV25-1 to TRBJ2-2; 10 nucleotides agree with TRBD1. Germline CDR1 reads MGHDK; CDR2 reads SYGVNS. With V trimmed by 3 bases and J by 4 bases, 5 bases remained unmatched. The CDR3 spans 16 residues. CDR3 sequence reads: CASSDSGTGVTGELFF. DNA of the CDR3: TGTGCCAGCAGTGACTCCGGGACAGGGGTCACCGGGGAGCTGTTTTTT.

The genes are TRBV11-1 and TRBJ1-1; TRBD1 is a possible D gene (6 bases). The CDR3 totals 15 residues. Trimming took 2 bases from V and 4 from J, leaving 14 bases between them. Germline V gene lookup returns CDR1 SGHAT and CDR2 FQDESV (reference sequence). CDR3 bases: TGTGCCAGCAGCTTACGGGGGCAGGTTAGCACTGAAGCTTTCTTT. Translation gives CASSLRGQVSTEAFF.